The 10 T cell receptor beta chains given below trace back to one sample, sequenced in a study of immune heterogeneity within non-small cell lung tumors. Multiplex PCR amplified TCR beta CDR3 with 32 V and 13 J primers. From the multiplex PCR reads, TCRdb called clonotypes with MiXCR, one entry per CDR3 protein. The profile covers 30,000 to 40,000 distinct CDR3 sequences, with about 29% appearing a single time and approximately 3.9% taken by the ten largest. Template input was genomic DNA from bulk tumor (600 ng per sample). Widely spaced biopsies, several per primary tumor, were obtained at surgery. Curative surgical treatment was performed in patients who had newly diagnosed, untreated non-small cell lung cancer. Sample: lung tumor tissue. The receptors here all came from a man aged 35 to 55 with non-small cell lung cancer.

This clonotype has more than one count but fewer than ten. The chain carries TRBV5-1 and TRBJ1-2; the D gene is possibly TRBD1 (6 bases). Trimming pared 4 bases from V and 3 bases from J, leaving 19 bases between. The CDR3 extends over 16 amino acids. In germline, CDR1 is SGHRS, CDR2 YFSETQ. Here the CDR3 DNA reads TGCGCCAGCAGCCCGATAGGGACACCGGGAGACTATGGCTACACCTTC. Translating gives CASSPIGTPGDYGYTF.

This clonotype has a count of ten or more. The chain has TRBV4-1 and TRBJ2-7; D may be TRBD2 (5 bases). The germline CDR1 and CDR2 sequences are MGHRA and YSYEKL. CDR3 length equals 15 residues. Trimming removed 1 base from V and 4 bases from J, with 14 bases in between. The CDR3: CASSQGVASKYEQYF. CDR3 DNA: TGCGCCAGCAGCCAAGGGGTGGCTAGCAAGTACGAGCAGTACTTC.

The rearrangement joins TRBV2 to TRBJ2-5, with TRBD2 matching 7 bases. Looked up from germline, CDR1 is SNHLY and CDR2 is FYNNEI. Germline trimming cut 4 bases from V and 5 bases from J; bases unmatched to any gene: 10. This CDR3 is 15 amino acids long. In DNA, the CDR3 is TGTGCCAGCAGTGGGGTTGGGGGGGTGTTTGAGACCCAGTACTTC. This encodes CASSGVGGVFETQYF.

The DNA of the CDR3 is TGTGCCACGTCCGGGACTAGCGCTAACAATGAGCAGTTCTTC. Translating gives CATSGTSANNEQFF. J is TRBJ2-1 and V is TRBV24-1, with 10 bases that match TRBD2. This CDR3 has 14 residues. In germline, CDR1 is KGHDR, CDR2 SFDVKD. V was pared by 10 bases and J by 5 bases, with 7 bases of the junction left unmatched.

As concerns this clonotype: This may stem from a read error, because a much larger clone lies one nucleotide away. Here the CDR3 omits its conserved ending phenylalanine or tryptophan, so a read error is the likely source. V usage is TRBV24-1 and J usage is TRBJ2-7; no reliable D call. CDR3 length equals 14 residues. Deletions cut 3 bases from V and 5 bases from J, with 13 bases between. CDR1 and CDR2 (germline): KGHDR, SFDVKD. CDR3 nucleotide sequence: TGTGCCACCAGTGATCCAACTTCGGGCCACGAGCAGTACTTA. This translates into CATSDPTSGHEQYL.

This clonotype was found a few times. The chain recombines TRBV5-4 with TRBJ1-1, with TRBD1 identical over 7 bases. Looked up from germline, CDR1 is SGHNT and CDR2 is YYREEE (reference sequence). V was pared by 0 bases and J by 5 bases, with 4 bases of the junction left unmatched. The CDR3 contains 14 residues. CDR3 in DNA: TGTGCCAGCAGCTTGGACAGGGGACGGACTGAAGCTTTCTTT. It is translated as CASSLDRGRTEAFF.

This clonotype has at least ten counts. The J gene is TRBJ1-2, the V gene TRBV18, with D possibly TRBD1 on 5 matching bases. The CDR3 consists of 13 residues. The V end lost 2 bases, the J end lost 5 bases, and 9 bases lay between the germline ends. CDR1 is KGHSH and CDR2 is LQKENI in the germline V gene. The CDR3 nucleotides read TGTGCCAGCTCACCATGGGGGGGGTATGGCTACACCTTC. Translation: CASSPWGGYGYTF.

A word on this clonotype: This may come from a read error, since a much larger clone is one base off. This chain links TRBV18 with TRBJ1-5; D gene ambiguous. Between the trimmed V and J ends, which lost 3 bases and 1 base, there was a span of 10 bases. Germline loops: CDR1 KGHSH, CDR2 LQKENI. CDR3 length equals 15 residues. CDR3 in DNA: TGTGCCAGCTCACCGGCGACATGGAGCAATCAGCCCCAGCATTTT. Translated: CASSPATWSNQPQHF. Full variable domain (missing parts from reference TRBV18 and TRBJ1-5): NAGVMQNPRHLVRRRGQEARLRCSPMKGHSHVYWYRQLPEEGLKFMVYLQKENIIDESGMPKERFSAEFPKEGPSILRIQQVVRGDSAAYFCASSPATWSNQPQHFGDGTRLSIL.

Note on this clonotype: This sequence may be a read error, since a much larger clone differs from it by one base. This chain connects TRBV9 to TRBJ2-7; TRBD1 matches at 9 bases. The CDR3 extends over 14 amino acids. J lost 6 bases, V lost 0 bases, and 4 bases had no gene match. The germline V gene has CDR1 SGDLS and CDR2 YYNGEE. DNA of the CDR3: TGTGCCAGCAGCGTAGTGGGACAGGGCTCCGAGCAGTACTTC. Translated: CASSVVGQGSEQYF.

This clonotype occurred a few times. V gene TRBV5-1 combines with J gene TRBJ2-7, with 7 bases identical to TRBD1. The CDR3 loop spans 13 amino acids. J lost 2 bases, V lost 2 bases, and 1 base had no gene match. The germline gives CDR1 SGHRS, CDR2 YFSETQ. In nucleotides, the CDR3 is TGCGCCAGCAGCTTCCAGGGGGCCTACGAGCAGTACTTC. Amino acid sequence: CASSFQGAYEQYF.